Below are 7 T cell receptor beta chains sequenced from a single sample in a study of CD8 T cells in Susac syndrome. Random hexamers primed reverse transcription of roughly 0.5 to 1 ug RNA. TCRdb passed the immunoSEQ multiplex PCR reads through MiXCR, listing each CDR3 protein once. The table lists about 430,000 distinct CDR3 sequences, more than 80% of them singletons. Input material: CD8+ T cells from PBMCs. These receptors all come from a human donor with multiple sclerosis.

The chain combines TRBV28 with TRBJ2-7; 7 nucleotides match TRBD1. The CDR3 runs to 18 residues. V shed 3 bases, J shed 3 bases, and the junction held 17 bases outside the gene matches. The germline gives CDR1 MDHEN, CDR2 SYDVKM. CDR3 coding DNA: TGTGCCAGCAGTTTGAACCCCGACGACAGGGATCCCTTCTACGAGCAGTACTTC. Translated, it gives CASSLNPDDRDPFYEQYF.

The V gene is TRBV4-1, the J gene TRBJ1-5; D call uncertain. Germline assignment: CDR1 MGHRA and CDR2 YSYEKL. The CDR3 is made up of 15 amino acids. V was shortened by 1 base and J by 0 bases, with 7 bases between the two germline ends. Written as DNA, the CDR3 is TGCGCCAGCAGCCAAGGCCAGGATAGCAATCAGCCCCAGCATTTT. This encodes CASSQGQDSNQPQHF.

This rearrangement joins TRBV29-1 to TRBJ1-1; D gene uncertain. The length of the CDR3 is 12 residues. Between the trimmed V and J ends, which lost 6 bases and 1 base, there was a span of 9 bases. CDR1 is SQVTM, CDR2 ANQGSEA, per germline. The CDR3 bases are TGCAGCGTACGACAAGGGAACACTGAAGCTTTCTTT. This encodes CSVRQGNTEAFF.

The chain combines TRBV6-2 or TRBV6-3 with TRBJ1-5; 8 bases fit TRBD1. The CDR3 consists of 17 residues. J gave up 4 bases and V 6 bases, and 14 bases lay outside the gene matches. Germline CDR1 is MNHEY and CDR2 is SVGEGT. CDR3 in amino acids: CASRHGPTGDWNQPQHF. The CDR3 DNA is TGTGCCAGCAGGCACGGACCGACAGGGGATTGGAATCAGCCCCAGCATTTT.

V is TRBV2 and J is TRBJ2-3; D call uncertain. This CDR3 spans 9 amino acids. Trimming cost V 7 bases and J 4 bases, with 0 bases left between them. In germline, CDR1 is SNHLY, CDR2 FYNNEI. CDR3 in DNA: TGTGCCAGCACAGATACGCAGTATTTT. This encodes CASTDTQYF.

For the CDR3, the DNA is TGTGCCAGCAGCTTATTGGGGACTAGCGGGGGATTAAATGAGCAGTTCTTC. It translates to CASSLLGTSGGLNEQFF. J is TRBJ2-1 and V is TRBV7-9; 14 positions match TRBD2. The J segment lost 7 bases and the V segment lost 2 bases, leaving 7 bases of the junction unmatched. This CDR3 has 17 residues. Looked up from germline, CDR1 is SEHNR and CDR2 is FQNEAQ (reference sequence).

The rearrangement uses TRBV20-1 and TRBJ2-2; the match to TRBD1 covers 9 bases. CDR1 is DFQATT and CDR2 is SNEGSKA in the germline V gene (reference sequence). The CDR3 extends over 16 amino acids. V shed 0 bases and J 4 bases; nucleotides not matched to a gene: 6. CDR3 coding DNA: TGCAGTGCTAGAGAATGGGGACAGGGCCTCACCGGGGAGCTGTTTTTT. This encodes CSAREWGQGLTGELFF.